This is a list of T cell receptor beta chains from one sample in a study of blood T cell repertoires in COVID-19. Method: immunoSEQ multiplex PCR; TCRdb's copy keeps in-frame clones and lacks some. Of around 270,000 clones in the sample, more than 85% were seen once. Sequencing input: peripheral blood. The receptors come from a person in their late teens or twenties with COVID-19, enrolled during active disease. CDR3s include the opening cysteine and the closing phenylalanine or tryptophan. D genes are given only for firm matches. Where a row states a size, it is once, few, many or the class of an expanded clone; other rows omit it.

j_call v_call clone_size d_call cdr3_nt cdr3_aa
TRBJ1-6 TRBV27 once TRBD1 TGTGCCAGCAGCCAAGGGGGACAGGGGAATTCACCCCTCCACTTT CASSQGGQGNSPLHF
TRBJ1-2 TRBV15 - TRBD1 TGTGCCACCAGCCAAGACAGGGTCGGTGGCTACACCTTC CATSQDRVGGYTF
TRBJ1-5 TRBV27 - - TGTGCCAGCAGTTTAGGAAAGGGAGGCCAGCCCCAGCATTTT CASSLGKGGQPQHF
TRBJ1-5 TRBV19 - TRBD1 TGTGCCAGTAGTTTAATACAGGGGCAGCCCCAGCATTTT CASSLIQGQPQHF
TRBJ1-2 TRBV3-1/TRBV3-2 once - TGTGCCAGCAGCCAAGCCTTGAGGGCCTATGGCTACACCTTC CASSQALRAYGYTF
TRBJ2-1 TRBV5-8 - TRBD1 TGTGCCAGCAGCTCCGGGACAGGGCCTACGAATGAGCAGTTCTTC CASSSGTGPTNEQFF
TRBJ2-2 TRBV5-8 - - TGTGCCAGCAGCTTTGGTCCACTAGCTGGTAACACCGGGGAGCTGTTTTTT CASSFGPLAGNTGELFF
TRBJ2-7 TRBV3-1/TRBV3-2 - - TGTGCCAGCAGCCAAGTCGCGGGAAACGAGCAGTACTTC CASSQVAGNEQYF
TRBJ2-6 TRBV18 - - TGTGCCAGCTCACCCCCTACAGGGTCCTCTGGGGCCAACGTCCTGACTTTC CASSPPTGSSGANVLTF
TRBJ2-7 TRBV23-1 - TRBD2 TGCGCCAGCAGTCAATCGTGGCTAGCGGGAGGAGGCTACGAGCAGTACTTC CASSQSWLAGGGYEQYF
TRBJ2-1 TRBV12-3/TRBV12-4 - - TGTGCCAGCAGTTTACTAGGTGAGCAGTTCTTC CASSLLGEQFF
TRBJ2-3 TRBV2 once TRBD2 TGTGCCAGCAGTCCAAGCGGGAGAGTGTCAGATACGCAGTATTTT CASSPSGRVSDTQYF
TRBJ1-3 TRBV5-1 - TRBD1 TGCGCCAGCAGCGTGGGGACAGGTGAAAACACCATATATTTT CASSVGTGENTIYF
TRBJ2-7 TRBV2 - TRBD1 TGTGCCCTGCGCGGGACAGGCTCCTACGAGCAGTACTTC CALRGTGSYEQYF
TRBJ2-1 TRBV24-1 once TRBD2 TGTGCCACCAGTGATGTGGGACTAGCGGACTCCTACAATGAGCAGTTCTTC CATSDVGLADSYNEQFF
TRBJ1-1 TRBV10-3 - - TGTGCCATCACCCCGGCCGCGGGGACTGAAGCTTTCTTT CAITPAAGTEAFF
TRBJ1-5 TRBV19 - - TGTGCCAGTAGTGCAGGGTATACACCCCAGCATTTT CASSAGYTPQHF
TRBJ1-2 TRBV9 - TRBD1 TGTGCCAGCAGCGTAGCCGAATCACAGGGGGAAATGGGCTATGGCTACACCTTC CASSVAESQGEMGYGYTF
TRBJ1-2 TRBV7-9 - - TGTGCCAGCACCAAAGGGGCCGAAAGGGGTGGCTACACCTTC CASTKGAERGGYTF
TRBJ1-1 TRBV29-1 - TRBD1 TGCAGCGTTGAGCCAGGGGGCTGGGGGAACACTGAAGCTTTCTTT CSVEPGGWGNTEAFF
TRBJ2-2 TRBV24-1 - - TGTGCCACCAGTGATTTGTCCGGGACACAATCGAACACCGGGGAGCTGTTTTTT CATSDLSGTQSNTGELFF
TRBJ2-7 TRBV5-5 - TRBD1 TGTGCCAGCAGCCCACGACAGGGCTCCTACGAGCAGTACTTC CASSPRQGSYEQYF
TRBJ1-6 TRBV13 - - TGTGCCAGCAGCTTAGGCGGACACGATTATAATTCACCCCTCCACTTT CASSLGGHDYNSPLHF
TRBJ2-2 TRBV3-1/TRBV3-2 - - TGTGCCAGCAGCCTCCAGTACACCGGGGAGCTGTTTTTT CASSLQYTGELFF
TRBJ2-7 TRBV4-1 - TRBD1 TGCGCCAGCAGCCAAGGGTGGGGACAGGGTGGCATCTACGAGCAGTACTTC CASSQGWGQGGIYEQYF
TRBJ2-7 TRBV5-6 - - TGTGCCAGCAGCCTTTTTCTGAGGGTAGACTCCTACGAGCAGTACTTC CASSLFLRVDSYEQYF
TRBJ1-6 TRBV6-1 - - TGTGCCAGCAATCCCGCGGGGGGAGGTTCACCCCTCCACTTT CASNPAGGGSPLHF
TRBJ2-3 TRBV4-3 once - TGCGCCAGCAGCCAAGACTCGTACTGGGATACGCAGTATTTT CASSQDSYWDTQYF
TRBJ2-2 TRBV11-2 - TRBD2 TGTGCCAGCAGCTTAATAGGACTAGCGTTCACCGGGGAGCTGTTTTTT CASSLIGLAFTGELFF
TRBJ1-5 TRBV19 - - TGTGCCAGTAGTCTACGGGACACACAGAATCAGCCCCAGCATTTT CASSLRDTQNQPQHF
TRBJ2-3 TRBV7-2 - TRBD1 TGTGCCAGCAGCCCCGAAGACAGGGGGCTTGACACAGATACGCAGTATTTT CASSPEDRGLDTDTQYF
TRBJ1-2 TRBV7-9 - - TGTGCCAGCAGGGGCGAGTGGGTTGGCTACACCTTC CASRGEWVGYTF
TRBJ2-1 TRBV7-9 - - TGTGCCAGCAGCTCCTACCACAATGAGCAGTTCTTC CASSSYHNEQFF
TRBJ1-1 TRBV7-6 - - TGTGCCAGCAGCGTCTGGGGGGTCCTGGGGAACACTGAAGCTTTCTTT CASSVWGVLGNTEAFF
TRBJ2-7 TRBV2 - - TGTGCCACCCTAACGGGGGAAACCTACGAGCAGTACTTC CATLTGETYEQYF
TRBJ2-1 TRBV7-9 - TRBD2 TGTGCCAGCAGCGGGCCGGGAGGGCCTGTCGATGAGCAGTTCTTC CASSGPGGPVDEQFF
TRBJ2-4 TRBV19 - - TGTGCCAGTAGTAGGCCCGCAACTAGCTTGGAAAACATTCAGTACTTC CASSRPATSLENIQYF
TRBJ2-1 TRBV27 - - TGTGCCAGCAGGAATACTGCTGGCTCCTACAATGAGCAGTTCTTC CASRNTAGSYNEQFF
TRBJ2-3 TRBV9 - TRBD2 TGTGCCAGCAGGGGATCGACTAGCGGGAGCACAGATACGCAGTATTTT CASRGSTSGSTDTQYF
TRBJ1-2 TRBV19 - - TGTGCCAGTAATTTGGGGGCCTATGGCTACACCTTC CASNLGAYGYTF
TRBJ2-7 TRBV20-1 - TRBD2 TGCAGTGCTAGTGATACTAGCGGGATCTCCTACGAGCAGTACTTC CSASDTSGISYEQYF
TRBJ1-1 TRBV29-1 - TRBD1 TGCAGCGTTGAAGCGCAACAGGGGGAAGCTTTCTTT CSVEAQQGEAFF
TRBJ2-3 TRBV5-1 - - TGCGCCAGCAGCGTGGGTTTATCAGGCACAGATACGCAGTATTTT CASSVGLSGTDTQYF
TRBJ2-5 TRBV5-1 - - TGCGCCAGCAGCTTGCAGGGGGAGACCCAGTACTTC CASSLQGETQYF
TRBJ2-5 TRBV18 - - TGTGCCAGCTCACCTCTTCCAGGGGACCAAGAGACCCAGTACTTC CASSPLPGDQETQYF
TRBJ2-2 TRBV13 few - TGTGCCAGCAGCTTAGACAGAAACACCGGGGAGCTGTTTTTT CASSLDRNTGELFF
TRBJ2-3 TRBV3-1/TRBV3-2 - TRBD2 TGTGCCAGCAGCCAAGTATCAATTTGGGGACTAGCGGGCGAGGGGGGTACGCAGTATTTT CASSQVSIWGLAGEGGTQYF
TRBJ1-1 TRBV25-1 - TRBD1 TGTGCCAGCACAGGGGGATGGAACACTGAAGCTTTCTTT CASTGGWNTEAFF
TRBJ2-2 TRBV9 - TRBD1 TGTGCCAGCAGCGTAGAAGTAGGGGGCAGCGCCGGGGAGCTGTTTTTT CASSVEVGGSAGELFF
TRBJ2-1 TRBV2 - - TGTGCCAGCAGTGATCTTGCGGGTGAGCAGTTCTTC CASSDLAGEQFF